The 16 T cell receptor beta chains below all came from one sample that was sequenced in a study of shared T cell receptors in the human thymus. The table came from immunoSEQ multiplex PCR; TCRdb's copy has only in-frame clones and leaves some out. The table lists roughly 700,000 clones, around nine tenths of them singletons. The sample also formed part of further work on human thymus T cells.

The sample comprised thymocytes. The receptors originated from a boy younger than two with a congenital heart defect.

The CDR3 region is CASGFIGLAGATEQYF. CDR3 bases: TGTGCTAGTGGCTTTATAGGACTAGCGGGGGCTACGGAGCAGTACTTC. The chain couples TRBV12-5 to TRBJ2-7; 13 bases line up with TRBD2. The ends lost 6 bases at V and 7 bases at J; junction bases unmatched: 12. From germline, CDR1 is LGHNT and CDR2 FRNRAP. CDR3 size: 16 residues.

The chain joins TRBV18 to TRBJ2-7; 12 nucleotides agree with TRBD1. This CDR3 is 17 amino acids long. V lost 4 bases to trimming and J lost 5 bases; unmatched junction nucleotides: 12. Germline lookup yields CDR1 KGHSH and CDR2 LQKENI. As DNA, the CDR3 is TGTGCCAGCTCACGAACACTCCCGGGACAGGGGGCTAACGAGCAGTACTTC. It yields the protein CASSRTLPGQGANEQYF.

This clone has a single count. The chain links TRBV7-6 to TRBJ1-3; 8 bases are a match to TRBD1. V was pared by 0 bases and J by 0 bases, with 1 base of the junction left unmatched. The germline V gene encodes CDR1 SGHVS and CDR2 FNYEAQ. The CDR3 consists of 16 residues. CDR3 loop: CASSLAQGASGNTIYF. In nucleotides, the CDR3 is TGTGCCAGCAGCTTAGCGCAGGGGGCCTCTGGAAACACCATATATTTT.

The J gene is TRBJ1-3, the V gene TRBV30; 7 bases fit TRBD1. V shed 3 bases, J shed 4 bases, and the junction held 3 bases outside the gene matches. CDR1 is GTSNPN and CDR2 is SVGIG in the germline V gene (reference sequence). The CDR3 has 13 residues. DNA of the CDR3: TGTGCCTGGAGGACAGGGTGGGGAAACACCATATATTTT. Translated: CAWRTGWGNTIYF.

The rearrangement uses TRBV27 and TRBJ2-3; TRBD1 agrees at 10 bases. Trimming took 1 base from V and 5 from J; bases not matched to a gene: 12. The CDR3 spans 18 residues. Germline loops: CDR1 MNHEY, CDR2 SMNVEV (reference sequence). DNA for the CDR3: TGTGCCAGCAGTTTATGGATCGGGGGACAGGGGCCCCAAGATACGCAGTATTTT. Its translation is CASSLWIGGQGPQDTQYF.

CDR3 amino acids: CASSRGVARVNEQFF. CDR3 DNA: TGTGCCAGCTCCCGAGGAGTAGCGAGAGTCAATGAGCAGTTCTTC. This chain joins TRBV27 and TRBJ2-1, with D possibly being TRBD2 (5 bases). The V and J ends lost 8 bases and 6 bases respectively, with 20 bases between them. Germline V lookup: CDR1 MNHEY, CDR2 SMNVEV (reference sequence). This CDR3 is 15 amino acids long.

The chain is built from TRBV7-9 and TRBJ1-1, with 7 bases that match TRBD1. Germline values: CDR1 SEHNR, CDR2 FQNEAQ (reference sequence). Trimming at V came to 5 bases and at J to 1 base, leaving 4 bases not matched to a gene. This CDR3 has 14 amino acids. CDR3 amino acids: CASSTGQRNTEAFF. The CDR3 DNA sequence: TGTGCCAGCAGCACGGGACAGAGGAACACTGAAGCTTTCTTT.

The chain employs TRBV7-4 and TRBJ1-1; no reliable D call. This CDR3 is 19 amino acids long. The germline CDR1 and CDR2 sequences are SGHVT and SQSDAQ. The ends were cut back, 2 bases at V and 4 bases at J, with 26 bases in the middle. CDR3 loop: CASSLSLEEDRKSATEAFF. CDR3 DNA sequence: TGTGCCAGCAGCTTATCCCTAGAAGAGGATAGAAAGTCTGCCACTGAAGCTTTCTTT.

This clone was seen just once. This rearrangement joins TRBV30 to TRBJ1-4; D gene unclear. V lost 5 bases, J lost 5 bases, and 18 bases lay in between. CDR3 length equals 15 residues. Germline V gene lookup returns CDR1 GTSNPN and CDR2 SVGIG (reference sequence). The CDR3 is CAWVGTEPNNEKLFF. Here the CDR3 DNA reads TGTGCCTGGGTTGGAACGGAGCCGAACAATGAAAAACTGTTTTTT.

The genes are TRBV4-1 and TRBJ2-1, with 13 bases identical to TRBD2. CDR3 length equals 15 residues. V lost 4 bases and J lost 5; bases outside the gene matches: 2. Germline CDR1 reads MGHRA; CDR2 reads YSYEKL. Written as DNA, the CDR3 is TGCGCCAGCAGCCCACTAGCGGGAGGGGACAATGAGCAGTTCTTC. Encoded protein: CASSPLAGGDNEQFF.

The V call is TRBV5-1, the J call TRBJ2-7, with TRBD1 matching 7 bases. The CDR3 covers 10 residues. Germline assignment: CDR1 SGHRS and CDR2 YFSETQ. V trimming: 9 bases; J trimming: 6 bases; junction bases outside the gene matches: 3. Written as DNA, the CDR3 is TGCGCCAATACAGGGGCCGAGCAGTACTTC. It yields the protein CANTGAEQYF.

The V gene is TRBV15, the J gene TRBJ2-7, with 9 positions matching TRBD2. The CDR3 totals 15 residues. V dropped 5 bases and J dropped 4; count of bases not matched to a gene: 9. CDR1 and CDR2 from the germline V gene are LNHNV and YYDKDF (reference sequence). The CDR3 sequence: CATSAPTSGEYEQYF. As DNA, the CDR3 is TGTGCCACCAGCGCCCCGACTAGCGGAGAGTACGAGCAGTACTTC.

CDR3 in DNA: TGCGCCAGCAGCTTGGGACGGACAGGGGTAAGCTCCTACGAGCAGTACTTC. This translates into CASSLGRTGVSSYEQYF. J is TRBJ2-7 and V is TRBV5-1, with 9 nucleotides matching TRBD1. The CDR3 is 17 residues long. V lost 0 bases to trimming and J lost 0 bases; unmatched junction nucleotides: 7. Germline V CDR1 and CDR2: SGHRS, YFSETQ.

CDR3 DNA sequence: TGCAGTGCTAGGGACAGCATTGAAGCTTTCTTT. Translated, it gives CSARDSIEAFF. The chain carries TRBV20-1 and TRBJ1-1; weak D call: TRBD1 (6 bases). Between the trimmed V and J ends, which lost 3 bases and 7 bases, there was a span of 9 bases. This CDR3 is 11 amino acids long. Germline CDR1 and CDR2: DFQATT and SNEGSKA (reference sequence).

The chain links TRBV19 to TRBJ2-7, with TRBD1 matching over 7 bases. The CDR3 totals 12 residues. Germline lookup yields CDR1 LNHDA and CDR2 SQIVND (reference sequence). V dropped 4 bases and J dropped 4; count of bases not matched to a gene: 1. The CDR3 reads CASSTRGYEQYF. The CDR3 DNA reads TGTGCCAGTAGTACCAGGGGGTACGAGCAGTACTTC.

The CDR3 region is CASSPAPSSGREAKNIQYF. For the CDR3, the DNA is TGTGCCAGCAGTCCGGCCCCCTCTAGCGGGAGGGAAGCCAAAAACATTCAGTACTTC. This chain uses TRBV27 with TRBJ2-4; 12 positions agree with TRBD2. The CDR3 sequence is 19 residues long. Germline CDR1 MNHEY, CDR2 SMNVEV (reference sequence). Losses at the gene ends were 5 bases for V and 0 bases for J; bases not matched to a gene: 11.